The source of this T cell receptor beta chain is a study of identical twins. Carrying unique molecular identifiers, the cDNA also gained a universal primer site through template switching. Each CDR3 protein gets one entry after TCRdb re-called the 5' RACE reads with MiXCR. The sample yields approximately 500,000 distinct CDR3 sequences, approximately 16% seen once. Trimming took off 5 bases at V and 0 bases at J, with 13 bases between the two ends. This CDR3 has 15 residues. Germline V gene data show CDR1 as MNHEY and CDR2 as SMNVEV (reference sequence). For this clonotype: Antigen specificity is unknown.

Findings and limits, study-wide: Conclusions came from cross-sectional statistical analysis, not from following the same donors.

The same specimen was also included in a second study, on yellow fever vaccine responses in identical twins. As that study records: Twin vaccine T cell responses reportedly seemed partly convergent, partly personalized.

The clonotype was recovered from a woman between 18 and 29 years old in good health. The sequenced sample was CD4+ T cells sorted from blood. The chain combines TRBV27 with TRBJ1-1; TRBD1 might be the D (5 bases). The CDR3 here is CASSVLGTLNTEAFF. In nucleotides, the CDR3 is TGTGCCAGCAGTGTCCTTGGGACTTTGAACACTGAAGCTTTCTTT.